This TCR beta chain emerged from a study of metastatic and nonmetastatic thyroid tumors. Across the study: Where malignant and benign thyroid patients were concerned, repertoires were compared across blood and tumor or nodule tissue. Notes on the study in general: Malignant thyroid tumors reportedly exceeded benign nodules significantly in TCR beta diversity, with the difference appearing in blood and tumor.

None of the patients had undergone any treatment ahead of thyroid surgery. V lost 5 bases to trimming and J lost 3 bases, with 8 bases between them. The germline V gene encodes CDR1 MGHRA and CDR2 YSYEKL. The CDR3 has 13 amino acids. Turning to this clone: Its antigen is as yet unknown.

Authors' methods: A distant-metastasis classifier for papillary thyroid cancer was built using CDR3 differences across clinicopathological groups. MiXCR re-clonotyped the PCR reads for TCRdb. For this entry, the V and J calls and clone size follow TCRdb and not the study's own pipeline. The data hold roughly 8,400 clones, with 30% to 35% observed a single time. This receptor was identified in a female donor with papillary thyroid cancer or a benign thyroid nodule (not recorded which). Some clones in this sample may be carry-over from other donors' samples. The sequencing input was tumor tissue. The chain links TRBV4-1 to TRBJ2-1, with D maybe TRBD2 (5 bases). CDR3: CASSNRDYNEQFF. DNA of the CDR3: TGCGCCAGCAGCAACCGGGACTACAATGAGCAGTTCTTC.